This TCR beta chain derives from a study of shared clonotypes between healthy human individuals. As to this clone: Its target is not known.

The CDR3 spans 16 residues. The V end lost 0 bases, the J end lost 9 bases, and 21 bases lay between the germline ends. Germline-derived CDR1 and CDR2 are SGHRS and YFSETQ. Overall study findings and caveats: Limited genetic and exposure-history diversity came from having few donors. On the whole, naive subsets had larger estimated richness than memory subsets had.

The study enrolled healthy HIV-negative adults without recent acute infections or vaccinations as donors. Splitting of CD4+ cells produced CD45RA+ naive and CD45RA-negative memory subsets. Sequencing was performed with immunoSEQ multiplex PCR; in TCRdb, only in-frame clones are kept and a portion is missing. Among over a million clones listed, roughly 96% were seen once. Source material: naive CD4+ T cells sorted from blood. Subset specified: CD45RA+ positively selected. The receptor's source is a man aged 30-40 years in good health. The chain employs TRBV5-1 and TRBJ2-5; D uncertain. The DNA for the CDR3 is TGCGCCAGCAGCTTGGAACGGGCAGCTATCAATAAAGCCCAGTACTTC. Translated, it gives CASSLERAAINKAQYF.